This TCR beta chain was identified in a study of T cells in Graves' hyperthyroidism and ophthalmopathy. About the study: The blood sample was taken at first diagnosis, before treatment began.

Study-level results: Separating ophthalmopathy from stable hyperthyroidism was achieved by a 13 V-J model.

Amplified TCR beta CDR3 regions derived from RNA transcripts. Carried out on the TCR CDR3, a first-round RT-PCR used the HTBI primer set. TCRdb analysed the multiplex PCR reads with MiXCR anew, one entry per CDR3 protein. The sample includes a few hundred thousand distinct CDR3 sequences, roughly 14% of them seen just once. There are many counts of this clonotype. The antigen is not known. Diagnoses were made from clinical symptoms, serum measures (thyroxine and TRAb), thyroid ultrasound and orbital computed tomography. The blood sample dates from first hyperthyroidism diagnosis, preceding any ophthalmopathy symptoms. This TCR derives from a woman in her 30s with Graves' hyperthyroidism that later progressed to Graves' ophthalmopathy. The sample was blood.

The DNA for the CDR3 is TGCGCCAGCAGCCCCCGTGAGGGGGTCACCGGGGAGCTGTTTTTT. This codes for CASSPREGVTGELFF. The chain uses TRBV4-3 and TRBJ2-2, with a tentative D call TRBD1 (6 bases). CDR3 length equals 15 residues. Germline V gene data show CDR1 as LGHNA and CDR2 as YSLEER. The germline V and J ends were trimmed by 4 bases and 4 bases, with 13 bases remaining between them.